Listed here are 8 T cell receptor beta chains from one sample, sequenced in a study of beta chain features in type 1 diabetes. The study reverse transcribed the entire isolated RNA, so it sequenced expressed TCRB transcripts. TCRdb's table, derived via immunoSEQ multiplex PCR, lists solely in-frame clones and lacks some. In the table there are under 150,000 clones, around 50% of which are singletons. The sample comprised Tregs from blood. The receptor source for this set is a man between 18 and 29 years old in good health.

This CDR3 is CASSDIWEGGEFEQYF. In nucleotides, the CDR3 is TGTGCCAGCAGCGACATCTGGGAAGGGGGGGAGTTCGAGCAGTACTTC. V is TRBV7-2 and J is TRBJ2-7; D is possibly TRBD2 (7 bases). CDR3 length equals 16 residues. Trimming left V 5 bases short and J 6 bases short, with 23 bases between. Germline-derived CDR1 and CDR2 are SGHTA and FQGNSA. Variable domain in full (rest from reference TRBV7-2 and TRBJ2-7): GAGVSQSPSNKVTEKGKDVELRCDPISGHTALYWYRQSLGQGLEFLIYFQGNSAPDKSGLPSDRFSAERTGGSVSTLTIQRTQQEDSAVYLCASSDIWEGGEFEQYFGPGTRLTVT.

The chain carries TRBV7-3 and TRBJ1-1; TRBD1 is a possible D gene (5 bases). The CDR3 loop spans 15 amino acids. V was trimmed by 2 bases and J by 3 bases, leaving 13 bases between them. Germline assignment: CDR1 SGHTA and CDR2 FQGTGA. CDR3 loop: CASSLVGTGDTEAFF. As DNA, the CDR3 is TGTGCCAGCAGCTTAGTGGGTACGGGGGACACTGAAGCTTTCTTT.

This clone was seen a single time. The chain joins TRBV4-1 to TRBJ2-1; TRBD2 matches 12 bases. There are 18 residues in the CDR3. Germline assignment: CDR1 MGHRA and CDR2 YSYEKL. V shed 3 bases, J shed 0 bases, and the junction held 6 bases outside the gene matches. The CDR3 nucleotides read TGCGCCAGCAGCCATGACCAGACTAGCGGGAGCTCCTACAATGAGCAGTTCTTC. Translated, it gives CASSHDQTSGSSYNEQFF.

J is TRBJ2-5 and V is TRBV7-2, with a tentative D call TRBD1 (5 bases). The germline V gene has CDR1 SGHTA and CDR2 FQGNSA. The CDR3 is made up of 17 amino acids. V lost 5 bases and J 2 bases, leaving 21 bases between the germline ends. The CDR3 DNA reads as TGTGCCAGCAGCCCGAGGATTGGGGCTCTCCGGCAAGAGACCCAGTACTTC. It yields the protein CASSPRIGALRQETQYF.

The rearrangement uses TRBV5-6 and TRBJ2-2; tentative D call: TRBD1 (5 bases). The CDR3 is 16 amino acids. Per germline, CDR1 SGHDT and CDR2 YYEEEE. Trimming took off 5 bases at V and 5 bases at J, with 19 bases between the two ends. CDR3 DNA: TGTGCCAGCAGGAGAGGCTTAGGGGCCGGGACCGGGGAGCTGTTTTTT. This translates into CASRRGLGAGTGELFF.

The rearrangement links TRBV14 to TRBJ2-6, with D possibly TRBD2 on 6 matching bases. V gave up 0 bases and J gave up 2 bases, with 11 bases separating them. Germline loops: CDR1 SGHDN, CDR2 FVKESK. The CDR3 contains 17 residues. The CDR3 here is CASSQEGGVTGANVLTF. CDR3 DNA: TGTGCCAGCAGCCAAGAAGGAGGGGTAACTGGGGCCAACGTCCTGACTTTC.

The V call is TRBV7-3, the J call TRBJ2-3, with 11 bases identical to TRBD2. Unmatched junction bases numbered 10, after V lost 5 bases and J lost 0 bases. From germline, CDR1 is SGHTA and CDR2 FQGTGA. This CDR3 is built from 18 residues. The CDR3 sequence is CASSPTSGIPSSTDTQYF. CDR3 coding DNA: TGTGCCAGCAGCCCGACTAGCGGGATACCTTCTAGCACAGATACGCAGTATTTT.

The rearrangement links TRBV6-5 to TRBJ1-1; 8 positions match TRBD1. The germline V gene has CDR1 MNHEY and CDR2 SVGAGI. V lost 0 bases to trimming and J lost 4 bases; unmatched junction nucleotides: 7. The CDR3 extends over 16 amino acids. CDR3 in amino acids: CASSYSGGTGGTEAFF. For the CDR3, the DNA is TGTGCCAGCAGTTACTCGGGAGGAACAGGGGGCACTGAAGCTTTCTTT.